The source of this T cell receptor (beta chain) is a study of T cell clonality in common variable immunodeficiency (dated by TCRdb to about 2015). Most CVID patients and most healthy controls were of Caucasian heritage. Heparinized peripheral whole blood samples of about 4.5 to 9 ml were obtained from each donor. Genomic DNA from adults with common variable immune deficiency (CVID) and from healthy adult controls was used for sequencing of TCRbeta CDR3 repertoires. The control group comprised approximately 22 healthy adult volunteers, about 12 female and 10 male, aged roughly 20 to 75 years with a mean age of approximately 30. Diluted blood was subjected to density centrifugation over Hypaque 1077 or Ficoll-Paque for isolation of peripheral blood mononuclear cells. Unsorted mononuclear cells served as the source of genomic DNA, which was extracted either by Qiagen column purification or by a centrifugation-based method.

The paper as a whole reports these results and caveats: Reportedly, TCRbeta sequences from CVID had fewer deletions and N-nucleotide insertions, and highly modified clones with 13 or more V deletions were absent from CVID. It was noted by the authors that sequencing of the repertoires of T cell subpopulations would be needed to clarify the cause of the increased clonality in CVID. Compared with healthy controls, CVID subjects showed increased TCRbeta clonality (t-test p = 0.018), a feature most characteristic of about a third of subjects. Despite equal DNA input, controls averaged approximately 84,000 unique sequences per sample versus about 32,000 in CVID samples. Patient heterogeneity within the CVID cohort put limits on correlating repertoire features with clinical complications. Fewer TCRbeta clones were shared among CVID subjects than among healthy controls (p < 0.0001).

This clone was observed at least ten times. What this receptor recognizes is not known. Equivalent amounts of genomic DNA from CVID and control samples were used as sequencing input. For every sample, a 60 bp segment covering the rearranged TCRbeta CDR3 region was amplified and then sequenced. The immunoSEQ assay, a bias-corrected multiplex PCR combined with high-throughput sequencing, was used for TCRbeta amplification. In the source study's methods: Each unique nucleotide sequence was treated as a clone and annotated with V, D and J genes, copy number and frequency. Sequences were labeled productive if in frame, and non-productive if out of frame or containing stop codons. As previously described, clonality was computed from Shannon's entropy. The predicted amino acid sequences of productive clones were used to derive mean CDR3 Kyte-Doolittle hydropathy. The R hclust function was used to hierarchically cluster scaled V gene usage with Manhattan distance and complete linkage. Sharing of clones by CDR3 amino acid sequence was evaluated through resampling of 12 repertoires per group over 100 rounds. Repertoires were searched for approximately 70 published EBV-specific and a few hundred published CMV-specific TCRbeta sequences. After two CVID samples that produced fewer than 10,000 sequences were dropped from the analysis, around 40 CVID repertoires remained. TCRdb limited this immuneACCESS table to in-frame rearrangements with V and J called. A share of clones is missing; checked studies link under half to unresolved V genes, and the rest is unexplained. V and J calls and clone size are as listed in that table; D and trimming were resolved from the DNA. The sample has around 45,000 clones on record, with no singletons. About 10% of the sample lies in the top ten.

The sample taken for sequencing was peripheral blood mononuclear cells. This TCR derives from a person between 18 and 75 years old in good health.

CDR3 sequence: CASSGSGGRGNEQFF. The part of the CDR3 DNA that was read is TGTGCCAGTAGTGGGTCGGGGGGCAGAGGCAATGAG. The V and J genes are TRBV19 and TRBJ2-1; TRBD2 might be the D gene, on 7 matching bases. Read coverage stops 3 residues before the CDR3 terminus; the germline J gene supplies the remainder. In the germline V gene (reference sequence), CDR1 corresponds to LNHDA and CDR2 to SQIVND. Measured from the cysteine to the phenylalanine, the CDR3 is 15 residues long. The 36 bases shown cover part of the CDR3, and their frame starts at base 1. A distance of 17 bases separates the germline ends of V and J, which lose 5 bases and 6 bases respectively.